Sequencing of this T cell receptor (beta chain) was carried out in a study of identical twins. General study results and limits: Analyses of zero insertions could be partly confounded by invariant MAIT and iNKT cells.

Template switching (which added a universal primer site) was used, and cDNA carried unique molecular identifiers. TCRdb reprocessed the 5' RACE reads with MiXCR, giving one entry per CDR3 protein. The data show 450,000 to 650,000 distinct CDR3 sequences, with 12% to 15% seen just once and nearly 0.45% held by the top ten. This clonotype was detected only a few times. What it recognizes is unknown. Healthy Caucasians supplied all donations. These same data were also listed under a study on yellow fever vaccine responses in identical twins. As that study records: Reportedly, the response of twins' T cells to the vaccine seemed partly convergent, partly personalized.

This TCR was sampled from a woman aged 18-29 years in good health. The sequencing sample was made of CD4+ T cells sorted from blood.

CDR3 coding DNA: TGTGCCAGCAGTTTAGCCGGGACAGGGCTGAACGAGCAGTACGTC. Encoded protein: CASSLAGTGLNEQYV. The chain carries TRBV12-3 or TRBV12-4 and TRBJ2-7; 9 nucleotides match TRBD1. V was clipped by 0 bases and J by 5 bases; unmatched bases: 5. The CDR3 extends over 15 amino acids.